Here is one TCR beta chain with its context. The table came from immunoSEQ multiplex PCR; TCRdb's copy has only in-frame clones and leaves some out. The table includes some 83,000 clones, around 83% detected once. This sample stems from a study of blood T cell repertoires in COVID-19. About the research overall: In each case, the material was cDNA or gDNA derived from T cells, B-cell-depleted T cells, or PBMCs.

The CDR3 consists of 13 residues. Losses at the gene ends were 0 bases for V and 5 bases for J; bases not matched to a gene: 4. Germline V gene sequence: CDR1 GTSNPN, CDR2 SVGIG (reference sequence). Input material: peripheral blood. This chain joins TRBV30 and TRBJ2-7; 7 bases are a match to TRBD2. The TCR was taken from a man aged 50-59 years with acute or convalescent COVID-19. CDR3 in amino acids: CAWSVAGSNEQYF. CDR3 nucleotide sequence: TGTGCCTGGAGTGTAGCGGGGTCCAACGAGCAGTACTTC. Combining the CDR3 with reference TRBV30 and TRBJ2-7 gives the whole variable domain SQTIHQWPATLVQPVGSPLSLECTVEGTSNPNLYWYRQAAGRGLQLLFYSVGIGQISSEVPQNLSASRPQDRQFILSSKKLLLSDSGFYLCAWSVAGSNEQYFGPGTRLTVT.